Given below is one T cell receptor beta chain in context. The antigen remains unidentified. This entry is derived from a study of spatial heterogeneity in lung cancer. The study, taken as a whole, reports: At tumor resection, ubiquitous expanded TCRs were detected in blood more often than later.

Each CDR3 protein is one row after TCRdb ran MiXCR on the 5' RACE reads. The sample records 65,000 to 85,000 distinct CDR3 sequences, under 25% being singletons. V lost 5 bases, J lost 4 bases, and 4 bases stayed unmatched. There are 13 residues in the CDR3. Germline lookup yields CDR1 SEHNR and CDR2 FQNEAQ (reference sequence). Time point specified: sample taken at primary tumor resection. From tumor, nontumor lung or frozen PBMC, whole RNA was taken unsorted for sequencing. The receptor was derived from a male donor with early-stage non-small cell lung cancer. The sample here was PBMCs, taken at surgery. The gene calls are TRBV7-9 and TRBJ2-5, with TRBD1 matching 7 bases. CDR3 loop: CASSVQGPETQYF. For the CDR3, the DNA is TGTGCCAGCAGCGTACAGGGGCCAGAGACCCAGTACTTC.